Shown below are 5 T cell receptor beta chains from a single sample sequenced in a study of blood T cell repertoires in COVID-19. The repertoire was sequenced with immunoSEQ multiplex PCR; TCRdb's copy has only in-frame clones and lacks some. Among about 190,000 clones, roughly 73% were seen once, and the ten largest hold roughly 2.8%. Sequencing was carried out using peripheral blood. These receptor sequences come from a woman of 80 years or more with active or convalescent COVID-19.

J is TRBJ2-1 and V is TRBV7-3; 10 positions agree with TRBD2. The CDR3 runs to 20 residues. With 5 bases clipped from V and 6 bases from J, the junction kept 22 bases outside the gene matches. Germline assignment: CDR1 SGHTA and CDR2 FQGTGA. The CDR3, as DNA: TGTGCCAGCAGCCCCCAGGGGCTAGCGGGGGCTACATTCTCCCGCAATGAGCAGTTCTTC. Translated: CASSPQGLAGATFSRNEQFF. Based on the CDR3 plus reference TRBV7-3 and TRBJ2-1, the full variable domain is GAGVSQTPSNKVTEKGKYVELRCDPISGHTALYWYRQSLGQGPEFLIYFQGTGAADDSGLPNDRFFAVRPEGSVSTLKIQRTERGDSAVYLCASSPQGLAGATFSRNEQFFGPGTRLTVL.

This clone showed up just a few times. The V and J genes are TRBV25-1 and TRBJ2-3, with 11 bases fitting TRBD2. From germline, CDR1 is MGHDK and CDR2 SYGVNS. This CDR3 is built from 16 residues. Trimming at V came to 2 bases and at J to 2 bases, leaving 3 bases not matched to a gene. The DNA for the CDR3 is TGTGCCAGCAGTGAAGGGACTAGCGGCTACACAGATACGCAGTATTTT. It specifies CASSEGTSGYTDTQYF.

The chain has TRBV29-1 and TRBJ2-3; TRBD2 is a possible D gene (6 bases). V was trimmed by 5 bases and J by 2 bases, leaving 20 bases between them. Germline CDR1 SQVTM, CDR2 ANQGSEA. The CDR3 totals 16 residues. The CDR3 sequence is CSVLARASGYTDTQYF. For the CDR3, the DNA is TGCAGCGTTCTGGCCCGCGCGAGCGGGTACACAGATACGCAGTATTTT.

As DNA, the CDR3 is TGTGCCAGCAGTGAAATGTCCCCAGATAATTCACCCCTCCACTTT. Its translation: CASSEMSPDNSPLHF. This rearrangement joins TRBV2 to TRBJ1-6; D ambiguous. In germline, CDR1 is SNHLY, CDR2 FYNNEI. Trimming removed 2 bases from V and 5 bases from J, with 10 bases in between. The CDR3 is 15 amino acids.

The J gene is TRBJ1-1, the V gene TRBV12-3 or TRBV12-4, with D maybe TRBD1 (6 bases). V was shortened by 3 bases and J by 7 bases, with 12 bases between the two germline ends. The CDR3 runs to 13 residues. The DNA for the CDR3 is TGTGCCAGCAGTTTGATCGCAGGGGTTGAAGCTTTCTTT. It is translated as CASSLIAGVEAFF.